The present TCR beta chain was sequenced within a study of spatial heterogeneity in lung cancer. Across the whole study: Alpha-chain sequences were detected in numbers that were consistently lower than beta-chain sequences.

Trimming removed 1 base at V and 4 bases at J, with 8 bases between. In germline, CDR1 is SGHRS, CDR2 YFSETQ. There are 13 residues in the CDR3. Sample time point: sample taken at primary tumor resection. Unsorted whole RNA from tumor, nontumor lung or frozen PBMC underwent sequencing. A distinct unique molecular identifier was carried by each TCR cDNA molecule. TCRdb reprocessed the 5' RACE reads with MiXCR, giving one entry per CDR3 protein. The sample lists tens of thousands of distinct CDR3 sequences, approximately 8.9% occurring once. This clonotype was sampled from a male donor with early-stage non-small cell lung cancer. Sample: PBMCs, taken at surgery. The chain uses TRBV5-1 and TRBJ1-1; D gene uncertain. CDR3 in amino acids: CASSLRGSTEAFF. The CDR3 region has the DNA TGCGCCAGCAGCTTGAGAGGCAGCACTGAAGCTTTCTTT.